What follows is one T cell receptor beta chain and its context. Its antigen is undetermined. V was cut by 0 bases and J by 1 base, with 9 bases left in between. The length of the CDR3 is 15 residues. Looked up from germline, CDR1 is GTSNPN and CDR2 is SVGIG (reference sequence). This record comes from a study of T cell responses to AZD1222 COVID-19 vaccine. Findings of the study overall: Spike-specific TCR breadth and depth grew following two AZD1222 doses.

The table came from immunoSEQ multiplex PCR; TCRdb's copy has only in-frame clones and leaves some out. Of some 120,000 clones in the sample, approximately 86% were seen once. This receptor was identified in an adult in good health. The chain carries TRBV30 and TRBJ1-4, with TRBD1 as a possible D gene (5 bases). The sample here was peripheral blood, taken on day 0 of AZD1222 vaccination. The CDR3 DNA reads as TGTGCCTGGAGTGTAAGGGGACGAACTAATGAAAAACTGTTTTTT. Its translation: CAWSVRGRTNEKLFF.